Each of the 2 T cell receptor beta chains below was sequenced from the same sample in a study of cytomegalovirus exposure and HLA in healthy donors. This PCR relied on a set of 60 Vbeta primers and 13 Jbeta primers. Clones were sequenced by immunoSEQ multiplex PCR, and TCRdb holds only the in-frame ones, with some missing. The sample has around 100,000 clones, approximately 71% seen once. The sequencing sample was made of PBMCs. These receptors came from a young woman in good health and CMV-seropositive.

This clone came up a few times. The chain joins TRBV18 to TRBJ2-7, with TRBD1 matching over 10 bases. This CDR3 spans 15 amino acids. The V segment lost 4 bases and the J segment 4 bases; nucleotides outside the gene matches: 7. Per the germline V gene, CDR1 is KGHSH and CDR2 is LQKENI. CDR3 bases: TGTGCCAGCTCACAATCCGGGACAGGGGTTTACGAGCAGTACTTC. It encodes CASSQSGTGVYEQYF.

J is TRBJ1-3 and V is TRBV15, with D possibly TRBD1 on 6 matching bases. The germline V gene encodes CDR1 LNHNV and CDR2 YYDKDF (reference sequence). This CDR3 spans 16 amino acids. The V end lost 4 bases, the J end lost 4 bases, and 17 bases lay between the germline ends. The CDR3 DNA follows: TGTGCCACCAGCACCGGGTGGGGGCTAGGAGGAAACACCATATATTTT. The encoded protein is CATSTGWGLGGNTIYF.